What follows is one T cell receptor (beta chain) and its context. Its specificity is unknown. This sample is drawn from a study of identical twins. Study findings and constraints: Potential partial confounding of zero-insertion analyses by invariant MAIT and iNKT cells was noted.

TCRdb re-derived calls from the 5' RACE reads in MiXCR, one entry per CDR3 protein. The data contain just over 450,000 distinct CDR3 sequences, 14% of them seen just once; the ten biggest clones take up 0.4% to 0.55%. CDR1 MNHEY and CDR2 SVGEGT come from the germline V gene. The V segment lost 8 bases and the J segment 8 bases; nucleotides outside the gene matches: 15. This CDR3 comprises 14 residues. This sample also belongs to another study, concerning yellow fever vaccine responses in identical twins. That report notes: Vaccine-induced T cell responses in twins were reportedly observed to appear partly convergent, partly personalized.

Sample: CD4+ T cells sorted from blood. This sequence joins TRBV6-2 or TRBV6-3 and TRBJ2-7; 7 bases fit TRBD1. The origin of this receptor is a woman between 18 and 29 years old in good health. The CDR3 bases are TGTGCCAGCTCCCCAACAGGGGTTTTGGGGCAGCAGTACTTC. Its protein product is CASSPTGVLGQQYF.